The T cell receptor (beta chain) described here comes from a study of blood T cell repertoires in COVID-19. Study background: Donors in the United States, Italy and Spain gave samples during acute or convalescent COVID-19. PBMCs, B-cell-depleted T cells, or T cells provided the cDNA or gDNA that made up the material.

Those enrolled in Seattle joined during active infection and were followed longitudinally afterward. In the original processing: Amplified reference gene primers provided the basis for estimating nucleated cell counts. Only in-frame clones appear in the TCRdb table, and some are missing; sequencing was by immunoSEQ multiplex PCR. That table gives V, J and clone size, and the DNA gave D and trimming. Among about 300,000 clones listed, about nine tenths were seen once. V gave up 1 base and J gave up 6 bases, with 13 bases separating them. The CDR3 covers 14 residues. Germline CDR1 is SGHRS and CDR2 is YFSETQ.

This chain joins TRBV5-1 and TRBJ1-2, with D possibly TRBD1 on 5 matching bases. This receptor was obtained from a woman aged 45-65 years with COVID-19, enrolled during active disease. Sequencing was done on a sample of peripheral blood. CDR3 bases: TGCGCCAGCAGCTTGTGGCGGGGGGAGGATGGCTACACCTTC. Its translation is CASSLWRGEDGYTF.